This T cell receptor beta chain was documented in a study of metastatic and nonmetastatic thyroid tumors. Study context: A comparison of repertoires was made across blood and tumor or nodule tissue from malignant and benign thyroid patients. General study points: Across blood and tumor, TCR beta diversity in malignant thyroid tumors was reportedly significantly higher than in benign nodules.

This clone was seen a handful of times. What it binds is not known. Source study methods: CDR3 was compared across clinicopathological groups, and the resulting differences were used to build a distant-metastasis classifier for papillary thyroid cancer. With MiXCR, TCRdb reprocessed the PCR reads. The V and J calls here are based on TCRdb, not the publication. Of about 5,000 clones in the sample, approximately 30% are singletons; the top ten hold around 9.9%. Each patient came to thyroid surgery without any prior treatment (of any kind). CDR1 and CDR2 from the germline V gene are DFQATT and SNEGSKA (reference sequence). The CDR3 has 13 residues. The germline V and J ends were trimmed by 4 bases and 6 bases, with 10 bases remaining between them.

The sequenced material came from adjacent normal tissue. The chain combines TRBV20-1 with TRBJ1-6; a possible D gene is TRBD1 (6 bases). The origin of this receptor is a female donor with papillary thyroid cancer or a benign thyroid nodule (not recorded which). Some clones in this sample may be carry-over from other donors' samples. The CDR3 DNA is TGCAGTGCTATGGGACACCTTAATTCACCCCTCCACTTT. This encodes CSAMGHLNSPLHF.